This T cell receptor beta chain was captured by sequencing in a study of cytomegalovirus exposure and HLA in healthy donors (dated by TCRdb to the late 2010s). In terms of the full investigation: According to a later analysis, one platform produced both the roughly 130 validation repertoires and the 620 or so repertoires of the first cohort. The study was designed to test whether signatures of past pathogen exposure could be identified by cataloging public T cell receptors. Besides the first cohort of 666 subjects, a separate validation cohort made up of roughly 120 different subjects was used. To predict cytomegalovirus infection status, the study combined high-throughput TCR immunosequencing, statistical association of individual TCRs with disease status, and machine learning. The paper as a whole reports these results and caveats: Cytomegalovirus status was reported to be diagnosed by the classifier with high specificity and sensitivity in both the original and validation cohorts. According to the authors, the approach could potentially be generalized to other disease states and immunological phenotypes. In a later analysis, TCRs clustered in the first cohort were found to also tend to co-occur in the 120 or so validation repertoires, with 90% to 95% of cluster scores above 0. In the study, approximately 150 TCR beta chains were listed as associated with cytomegalovirus. A later analysis lacked HLA typing for the validation cohort, so it scored co-occurrence in that cohort across all 120 or so repertoires. While some public TCRs were present in many individuals, most TCR sequences turned up only very rarely across donors. A few of the identified cytomegalovirus-associated TCR beta chains were confirmed in vitro to be specific for cytomegalovirus antigens.

For this clone: Its binding antigen is unknown. Nothing much larger sits one base from this clone, and base qualities are not available.

The library came from the immunoSEQ multiplex PCR assay. The original pipeline was this. To diagnose cytomegalovirus status from the catalog of TCR beta chain sequences, a statistical classification framework was built. The table comes from immuneACCESS by way of TCRdb, which keeps in-frame sequences with V and J called. Part of the clones is missing from these tables; in studies checked, under half for an unresolved V gene and the rest for unknown reasons. That table is the source of V, J and clone size, and D and trimming were worked out from the DNA. This sample gives about 330,000 clones in total; 80% to 90% of them show up just once. The ten most abundant clones make up around 0.84% of the sample. The donors were included in the validation cohort of some 120 subjects, a group kept apart from the roughly 670-subject first cohort. V is pared back by 9 bases and J by 6 bases, with 15 bases lying between the germline termini. Reading the germline V gene gives CDR1 MNHNS and CDR2 SASEGT. The CDR3 has 13 amino acids, counting the end cysteine and phenylalanine. Only the CDR3 part of the read is kept: 39 bases, read in frame from the first base.

Sequenced input: PBMCs. This chain is built from TRBV6-1 and TRBJ2-4, with a weak D call of TRBD2 (5 bases match). The TCR comes from a woman aged 18-35 years in good health and CMV-seronegative. The CDR3 reads CASLRAGGNIQYF. The base sequence is TGTGCCAGTCTAAGGGCGGGCGGAAACATTCAGTACTTC.